The 23 T cell receptor beta chains below come from one sample, sequenced in a study of CD8 T cells in Susac syndrome. With random hexamers, roughly 0.45 to 1 ug RNA was reverse transcribed. TCRdb re-analysed the immunoSEQ multiplex PCR reads in MiXCR, keeping a single row per CDR3 protein. This sample yields roughly 190,000 distinct CDR3 sequences, of which about 94% are seen a single time; about 0.1% belongs to the top ten. Material: CD4+ T cells from PBMCs. The receptors come from a human donor in good health.

This chain connects TRBV24-1 to TRBJ2-1; weak D call: TRBD1 (6 bases). This CDR3 has 19 amino acids. V gave up 3 bases and J gave up 1 base, with 21 bases separating them. From germline, CDR1 is KGHDR and CDR2 SFDVKD. DNA of the CDR3: TGTGCCACCAGTGATACTCGTCCTCAAAGTGGACAGTCCTACAATGAGCAGTTCTTC. It codes for CATSDTRPQSGQSYNEQFF.

The V gene is TRBV2, the J gene TRBJ1-1; maybe TRBD1 (5 bases). CDR3 length: 13 amino acids. V lost 6 bases and J 0 bases, leaving 8 bases between the germline ends. Germline V gene lookup returns CDR1 SNHLY and CDR2 FYNNEI. The CDR3 bases are TGTGCCAGCAGGGGACCTGTGAACACTGAAGCTTTCTTT. This codes for CASRGPVNTEAFF.

V is TRBV6-6 and J is TRBJ1-4; the D is unclear. Germline V CDR1 and CDR2: MNHNY, SVGAGI (reference sequence). Deletions cut 0 bases from V and 5 bases from J, with 10 bases between. This CDR3 contains 15 residues. CDR3: CASSYSARQNEKLFF. The CDR3 DNA reads as TGTGCCAGCAGTTACTCCGCAAGACAAAATGAAAAACTGTTTTTT.

The chain is built from TRBV5-1 and TRBJ2-6; D remains ambiguous. The germline V gene has CDR1 SGHRS and CDR2 YFSETQ. The V end lost 4 bases, the J end lost 0 bases, and 17 bases lay between the germline ends. This CDR3 spans 18 amino acids. CDR3 loop: CASSPDGSLGSGANVLTF. The CDR3 nucleotides read TGCGCCAGCAGCCCGGACGGCTCCTTGGGCTCTGGGGCCAACGTCCTGACTTTC.

The rearrangement uses TRBV20-1 and TRBJ2-7; tentatively, D is TRBD2 (7 bases). V lost 6 bases to trimming and J lost 5 bases, with 14 bases between them. Per germline, CDR1 DFQATT and CDR2 SNEGSKA (reference sequence). The CDR3 has 12 residues. The CDR3 is CSAHRGRDEQYF. The DNA of the CDR3 is TGCAGTGCCCATAGGGGGAGGGACGAGCAGTACTTC.

The V gene is TRBV12-3 or TRBV12-4, the J gene TRBJ2-2; D call uncertain. CDR3 length: 15 amino acids. V was pared by 1 base and J by 1 base, with 7 bases between. CDR3 in amino acids: CASSLGAENTGELFF. Written as DNA, the CDR3 is TGTGCCAGCAGTTTAGGCGCAGAGAACACCGGGGAGCTGTTTTTT.

The count of this clonotype is one. The gene calls are TRBV12-3 or TRBV12-4 and TRBJ2-1; 7 nucleotides agree with TRBD1. V lost 4 bases to trimming and J lost 2 bases; unmatched junction nucleotides: 5. The CDR3 length is 15 residues. The CDR3 sequence: CASSSQGRAYNEQFF. In DNA, the CDR3 is TGTGCCAGCAGTTCACAGGGGAGAGCCTACAATGAGCAGTTCTTC.

The CDR3 here is CSAQANTEAFF. The CDR3, as DNA: TGCAGTGCCCAAGCGAACACTGAAGCTTTCTTT. The rearrangement links TRBV20-1 to TRBJ1-1; D gene ambiguous. Looked up from germline, CDR1 is DFQATT and CDR2 is SNEGSKA (reference sequence). The ends were cut back, 6 bases at V and 1 base at J, with 6 bases in the middle. The CDR3 contains 11 residues.

The V call is TRBV15, the J call TRBJ2-7, with 9 bases identical to TRBD1. The trim removed 1 base at V and 3 bases at J, leaving 10 bases unmatched. This CDR3 is built from 17 residues. Germline V gene data show CDR1 as LNHNV and CDR2 as YYDKDF (reference sequence). The CDR3 coding sequence is TGTGCCACCAGCAGAGGATCTTCGGGACAGGGAGGCTACGAGCAGTACTTC. It translates to CATSRGSSGQGGYEQYF. The entire variable domain, with the rest obtained from reference TRBV15 and TRBJ2-7, is as follows: DAMVIQNPRYQVTQFGKPVTLSCSQTLNHNVMYWYQQKSSQAPKLLFHYYDKDFNNEADTPDNFQSRRPNTSFCFLDIRSPGLGDTAMYLCATSRGSSGQGGYEQYFGPGTRLTVT.

CDR3 nucleotide sequence: TGTGCCAGTAAAGGGGGAGGGCCGGTGGATGAGCAGTTCTTC. Residues: CASKGGGPVDEQFF. The chain combines TRBV19 with TRBJ2-1; D may be TRBD2 (7 bases). V was clipped by 7 bases and J by 8 bases, with 18 bases between them. Germline V gives CDR1 LNHDA, CDR2 SQIVND (reference sequence). The CDR3 is 14 amino acids. The full variable domain, with the rest looked up from reference TRBV19 and TRBJ2-1, is DGGITQSPKYLFRKEGQNVTLSCEQNLNHDAMYWYRQDPGQGLRLIYYSQIVNDFQKGDIAEGYSVSREKKESFPLTVTSAQKNPTAFYLCASKGGGPVDEQFFGPGTRLTVL.

V gene TRBV30 combines with J gene TRBJ2-5; 8 nucleotides agree with TRBD1. Germline-derived CDR1 and CDR2 are GTSNPN and SVGIG (reference sequence). CDR3 size: 13 residues. J gave up 4 bases and V 3 bases, and 4 bases lay outside the gene matches. CDR3 protein: CAWSPGGRETQYF. For the CDR3, the DNA is TGTGCCTGGAGCCCAGGGGGCAGAGAGACCCAGTACTTC.

V and J are TRBV30 and TRBJ1-4; 8 bases are shared with TRBD1. The CDR3 consists of 12 residues. CDR1 GTSNPN and CDR2 SVGIG come from the germline V gene (reference sequence). V gave up 6 bases and J gave up 8 bases; unmatched junction bases: 5. The CDR3 DNA is TGTGCCTGCAGGACAGGGACCGAAAAACTGTTTTTT. It specifies CACRTGTEKLFF. Supplemented by reference TRBV30 and TRBJ1-4, the full variable domain reads SQTIHQWPATLVQPVGSPLSLECTVEGTSNPNLYWYRQAAGRGLQLLFYSVGIGQISSEVPQNLSASRPQDRQFILSSKKLLLSDSGFYLCACRTGTEKLFFGSGTQLSVL.

CDR3 sequence reads: CASRPWSGIYNEQFF. CDR3 DNA sequence: TGTGCCAGTAGGCCTTGGAGCGGGATATACAATGAGCAGTTCTTC. The rearrangement links TRBV19 to TRBJ2-1, with 7 bases lining up with TRBD2. Trimming removed 6 bases from V and 4 bases from J; junction bases left unmatched: 9. From germline, CDR1 is LNHDA and CDR2 SQIVND (reference sequence). The CDR3 runs to 15 residues.

The J gene is TRBJ2-7, the V gene TRBV27; TRBD1 matches 8 bases. In germline, CDR1 is MNHEY, CDR2 SMNVEV (reference sequence). The CDR3 loop spans 16 amino acids. The junction had 11 bases not matched to a gene; V was cut back by 6 bases and J by 1 base. The CDR3 region is CASSADRDRLSYEQYF. The CDR3 bases are TGTGCCAGCAGCGCAGACCGGGACAGGCTTTCCTACGAGCAGTACTTC.

This chain joins TRBV29-1 and TRBJ1-2, with a tentative D call TRBD1 (5 bases). CDR1 is SQVTM and CDR2 is ANQGSEA in the germline V gene. The CDR3 sequence is 11 residues long. Trimming left V 3 bases short and J 10 bases short, with 12 bases between. For the CDR3, the DNA is TGCAGCGTTGAGGGGACTGGGGCCTACACCTTC. Amino acids: CSVEGTGAYTF.

The chain recombines TRBV19 with TRBJ1-1; tentative D call: TRBD1 (6 bases). CDR3 length equals 13 residues. Trimming cost V 7 bases and J 1 base, with 10 bases left between them. Germline CDR1 is LNHDA and CDR2 is SQIVND (reference sequence). CDR3 coding DNA: TGTGCCAGTAAGGACAGACCGAACACTGAAGCTTTCTTT. Its translation is CASKDRPNTEAFF.

V usage is TRBV30 and J usage is TRBJ2-1; D possibly corresponds to TRBD1 (5 bases). This CDR3 region has 17 residues. The germline gives CDR1 GTSNPN, CDR2 SVGIG (reference sequence). V was shortened by 1 base and J by 4 bases, with 20 bases between the two germline ends. This CDR3 is CAWSGGQGPIGYNEQFF. CDR3 bases: TGTGCCTGGAGTGGTGGCCAGGGCCCGATCGGATACAATGAGCAGTTCTTC.

The genes are TRBV7-9 and TRBJ2-7; D gene ambiguous. The CDR3 is 16 residues long. Trimming took off 5 bases at V and 3 bases at J, with 20 bases between the two ends. Germline assignment: CDR1 SEHNR and CDR2 FQNEAQ (reference sequence). DNA of the CDR3: TGTGCCAGCAGCAGAAAGGCCCTTCACCCCCACTACGAGCAGTACTTC. It specifies CASSRKALHPHYEQYF. The entire variable domain, with the rest obtained from reference TRBV7-9 and TRBJ2-7, is as follows: DTGVSQNPRHKITKRGQNVTFRCDPISEHNRLYWYRQTLGQGPEFLTYFQNEAQLEKSRLLSDRFSAERPKGSFSTLEIQRTEQGDSAMYLCASSRKALHPHYEQYFGPGTRLTVT.

The chain employs TRBV20-1 and TRBJ2-6, with TRBD2 identical over 9 bases. The CDR3 runs 16 residues. V lost 5 bases to trimming and J lost 3 bases; unmatched junction nucleotides: 8. CDR1 is DFQATT and CDR2 is SNEGSKA in the germline V gene (reference sequence). The CDR3 protein is CSALLAGLGGANVLTF. The CDR3 DNA sequence: TGCAGTGCTTTGCTAGCGGGATTGGGTGGGGCCAACGTCCTGACTTTC.

The chain carries TRBV15 and TRBJ2-7; tentative D call: TRBD2 (6 bases). Germline V lookup: CDR1 LNHNV, CDR2 YYDKDF (reference sequence). V lost 5 bases and J 9 bases, leaving 17 bases between the germline ends. This CDR3 spans 13 amino acids. The CDR3 sequence is CATSEGGRGRQYF. DNA for the CDR3: TGTGCCACCAGCGAGGGAGGTAGGGGAAGGCAGTACTTC.

In this sample, this clonotype turned up a few times. The chain has TRBV6-2 or TRBV6-3 and TRBJ1-2; D not resolved. The length of the CDR3 is 13 residues. V shed 2 bases and J shed 8 bases, with 12 bases lying between them. The germline V gene has CDR1 MNHEY and CDR2 SVGEGT. CDR3 nucleotides: TGTGCCAGCAGTTACGTTGGGGAGGACGGCTACACCTTC. Translating it yields CASSYVGEDGYTF.

This chain links TRBV30 with TRBJ1-5, with D possibly being TRBD1 (5 bases). The CDR3 extends over 12 amino acids. Trimming shortened V by 5 bases and J by 4 bases, and 9 bases separated the two germline ends. Per the germline V gene, CDR1 is GTSNPN and CDR2 is SVGIG (reference sequence). CDR3 coding DNA: TGTGCCTGGTGTTCAGGGAATCAGCCCCAGCATTTT. As protein: CAWCSGNQPQHF.

This clonotype was counted between two and nine times. This chain joins TRBV11-2 and TRBJ1-5; maybe TRBD1 (6 bases). V lost 2 bases to trimming and J lost 6 bases, with 23 bases between them. CDR1 is SGHAT and CDR2 is FQNNGV in the germline V gene. CDR3 size: 18 residues. The CDR3 DNA reads as TGTGCCAGCAGCTTATTCGGCCAGGGACAACACAACACTCAGCCCCAGCATTTT. Translated, it gives CASSLFGQGQHNTQPQHF.